This entry is about one TCR beta chain. Its antigen is as yet unknown. The CDR3 is 16 amino acids. The germline CDR1 and CDR2 sequences are LNHDA and SQIVND (reference sequence). V was trimmed by 2 bases and J by 5 bases, leaving 15 bases between them. The source of the sample is a study of STAT5B mutations in CD4+ large granular lymphocyte leukemia. General observations from the study: Patient CD4-sorted repertoires stayed more clonal than healthy ones after leukemic-clone removal. Main leukemic clonotypes were patient-specific, but about 26% appeared at low frequency elsewhere. TRBV06-family usage was enriched in top patient clones (8/27) versus controls (2/35).

Healthy controls were blood donor buffy coats. Data came from immunoSEQ multiplex PCR; TCRdb stores just in-frame clones and leaves some out. Of some 38,000 clones in the sample, about 80% were seen once. The sequence was collected from a human donor in good health. The sequenced sample consisted of CD4+ T cells from blood buffy coats. The chain employs TRBV19 and TRBJ1-4; D remains ambiguous. The CDR3 DNA is TGTGCCAGTAGTATAAGGTTTCGGCAGCTAAATGAAAAACTGTTTTTT. This translates into CASSIRFRQLNEKLFF.